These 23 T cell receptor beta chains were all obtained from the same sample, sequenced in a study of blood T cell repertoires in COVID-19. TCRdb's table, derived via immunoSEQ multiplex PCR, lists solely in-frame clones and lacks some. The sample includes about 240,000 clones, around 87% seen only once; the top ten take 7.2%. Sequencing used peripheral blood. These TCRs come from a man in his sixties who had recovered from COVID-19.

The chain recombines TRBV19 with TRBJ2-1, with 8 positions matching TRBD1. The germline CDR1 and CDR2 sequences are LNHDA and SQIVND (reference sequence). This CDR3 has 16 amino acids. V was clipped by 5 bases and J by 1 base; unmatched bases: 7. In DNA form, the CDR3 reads TGTGCCAGTAGTGCACGGGACAGGTTGTCCTACAATGAGCAGTTCTTC. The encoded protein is CASSARDRLSYNEQFF.

The CDR3: CASSTGGYNEQFF. Here the CDR3 DNA reads TGTGCCAGCTCCACAGGGGGCTACAATGAGCAGTTCTTC. This chain joins TRBV18 and TRBJ2-1, with 8 bases aligning to TRBD1. Looked up from germline, CDR1 is KGHSH and CDR2 is LQKENI. V trimming: 6 bases; J trimming: 3 bases; junction bases outside the gene matches: 1. This CDR3 contains 13 residues.

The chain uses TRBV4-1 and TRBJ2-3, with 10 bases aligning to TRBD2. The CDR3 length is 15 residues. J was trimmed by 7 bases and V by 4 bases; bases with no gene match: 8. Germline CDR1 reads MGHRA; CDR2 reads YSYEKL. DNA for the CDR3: TGCGCCAGCAGCCCAATAGCGGGGGGCCTGAATACGCAGTATTTT. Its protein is CASSPIAGGLNTQYF.

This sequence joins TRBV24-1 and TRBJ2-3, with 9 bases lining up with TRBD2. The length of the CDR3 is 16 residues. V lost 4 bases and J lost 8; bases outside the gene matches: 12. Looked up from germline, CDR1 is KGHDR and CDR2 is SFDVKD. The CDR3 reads CATSEGGGGALGTQYF. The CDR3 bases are TGTGCCACCAGTGAAGGCGGCGGGGGGGCCCTTGGTACGCAGTATTTT.

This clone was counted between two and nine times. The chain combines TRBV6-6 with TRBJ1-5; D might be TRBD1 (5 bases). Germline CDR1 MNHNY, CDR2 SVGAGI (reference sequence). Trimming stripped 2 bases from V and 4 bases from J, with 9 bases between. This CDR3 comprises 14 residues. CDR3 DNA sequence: TGTGCCAGCAGTTACGCAGGGCCAAATCAGCCCCAGCATTTT. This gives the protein CASSYAGPNQPQHF.

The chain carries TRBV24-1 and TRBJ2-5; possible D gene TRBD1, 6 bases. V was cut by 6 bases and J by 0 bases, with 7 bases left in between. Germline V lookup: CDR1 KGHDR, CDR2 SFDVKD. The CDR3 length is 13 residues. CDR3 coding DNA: TGTGCCACCAGTCGGACAGACCAAGAGACCCAGTACTTC. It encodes CATSRTDQETQYF.

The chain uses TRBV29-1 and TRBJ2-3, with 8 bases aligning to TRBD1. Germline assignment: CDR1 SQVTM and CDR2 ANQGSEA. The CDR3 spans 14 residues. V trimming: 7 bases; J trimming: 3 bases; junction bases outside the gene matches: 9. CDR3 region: CSAFGQGKTDTQYF. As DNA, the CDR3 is TGCAGCGCCTTTGGACAGGGCAAGACAGATACGCAGTATTTT.

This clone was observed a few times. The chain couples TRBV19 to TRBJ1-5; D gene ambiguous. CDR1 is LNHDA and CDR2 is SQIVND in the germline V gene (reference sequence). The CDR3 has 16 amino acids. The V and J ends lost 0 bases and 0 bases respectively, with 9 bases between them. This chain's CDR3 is CASSIDPPNSNQPQHF. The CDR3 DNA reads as TGTGCCAGTAGTATAGACCCACCTAATAGCAATCAGCCCCAGCATTTT.

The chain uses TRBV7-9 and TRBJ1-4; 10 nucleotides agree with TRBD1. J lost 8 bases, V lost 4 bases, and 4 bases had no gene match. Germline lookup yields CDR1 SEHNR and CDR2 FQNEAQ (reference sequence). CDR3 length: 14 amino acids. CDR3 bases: TGTGCCAGCAGCTGGACAGGGGGTGTCGAAAAACTGTTTTTT. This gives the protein CASSWTGGVEKLFF.

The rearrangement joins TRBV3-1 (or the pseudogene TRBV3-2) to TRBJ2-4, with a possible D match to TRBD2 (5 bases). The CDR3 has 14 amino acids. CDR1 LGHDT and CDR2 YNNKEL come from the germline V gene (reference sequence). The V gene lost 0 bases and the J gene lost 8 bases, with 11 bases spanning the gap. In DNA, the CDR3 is TGTGCCAGCAGCCAAGATCGCCACGGGGACATTCAGTACTTC. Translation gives CASSQDRHGDIQYF.

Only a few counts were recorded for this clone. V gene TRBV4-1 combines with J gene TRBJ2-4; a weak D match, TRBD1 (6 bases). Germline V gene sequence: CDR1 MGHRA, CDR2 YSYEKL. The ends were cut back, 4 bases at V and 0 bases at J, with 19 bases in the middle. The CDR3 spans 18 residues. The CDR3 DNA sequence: TGCGCCAGCAGCCCCCCCGGACAGTACCTCCTAGCCAAAAACATTCAGTACTTC. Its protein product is CASSPPGQYLLAKNIQYF.

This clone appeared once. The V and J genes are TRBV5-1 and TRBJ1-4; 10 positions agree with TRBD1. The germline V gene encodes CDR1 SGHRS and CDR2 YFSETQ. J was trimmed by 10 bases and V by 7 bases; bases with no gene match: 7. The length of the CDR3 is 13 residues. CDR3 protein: CASGQTGGAKLFF. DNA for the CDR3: TGCGCCAGCGGTCAGACAGGGGGCGCAAAACTGTTTTTT. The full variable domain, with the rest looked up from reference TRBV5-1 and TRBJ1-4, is KAGVTQTPRYLIKTRGQQVTLSCSPISGHRSVSWYQQTPGQGLQFLFEYFSETQRNKGNFPGRFSGRQFSNSRSEMNVSTLELGDSALYLCASGQTGGAKLFFGSGTQLSVL.

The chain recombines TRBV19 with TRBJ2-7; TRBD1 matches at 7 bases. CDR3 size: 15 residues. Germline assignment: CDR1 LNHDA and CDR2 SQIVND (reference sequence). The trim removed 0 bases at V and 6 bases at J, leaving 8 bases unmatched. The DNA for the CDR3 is TGTGCCAGTAGTATAGAAGAGGGGGCATTTCCCGAGCAGTACTTC. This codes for CASSIEEGAFPEQYF.

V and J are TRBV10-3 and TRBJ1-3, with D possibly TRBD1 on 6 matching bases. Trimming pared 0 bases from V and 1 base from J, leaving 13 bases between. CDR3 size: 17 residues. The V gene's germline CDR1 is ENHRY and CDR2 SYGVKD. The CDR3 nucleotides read TGTGCCATCAGTGAGTCTTTCTCAGGGGCTTCTGGAAACACCATATATTTT. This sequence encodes CAISESFSGASGNTIYF.

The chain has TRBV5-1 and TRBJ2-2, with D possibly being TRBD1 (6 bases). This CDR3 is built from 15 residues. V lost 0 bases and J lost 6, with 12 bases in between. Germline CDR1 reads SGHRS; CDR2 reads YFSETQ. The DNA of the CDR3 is TGCGCCAGCAGCTTGGCCGCACAGGGTCCCGGGGAGCTGTTTTTT. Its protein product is CASSLAAQGPGELFF.

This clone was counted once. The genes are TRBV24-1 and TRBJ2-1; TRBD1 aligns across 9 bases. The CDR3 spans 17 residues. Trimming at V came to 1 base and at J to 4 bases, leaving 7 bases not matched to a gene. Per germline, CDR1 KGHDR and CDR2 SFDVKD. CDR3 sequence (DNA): TGTGCCACCAGTGATTTAGGCCCGGGACAGGGTTACAATGAGCAGTTCTTC. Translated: CATSDLGPGQGYNEQFF.

CDR3 in amino acids: CAWSVLIGGPGANVLTF. The CDR3 DNA follows: TGTGCCTGGAGTGTCCTCATTGGAGGCCCTGGGGCCAACGTCCTGACTTTC. The chain couples TRBV30 to TRBJ2-6, with D possibly matching TRBD2 (5 bases). Trimming removed 0 bases from V and 2 bases from J, with 14 bases in between. The CDR3 contains 17 residues. CDR1 GTSNPN and CDR2 SVGIG come from the germline V gene (reference sequence).

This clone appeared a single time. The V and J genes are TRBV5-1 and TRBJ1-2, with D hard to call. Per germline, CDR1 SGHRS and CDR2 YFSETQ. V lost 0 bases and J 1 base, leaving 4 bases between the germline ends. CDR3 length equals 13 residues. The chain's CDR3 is CASSLVLNYGYTF. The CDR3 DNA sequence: TGCGCCAGCAGCTTGGTCCTTAACTATGGCTACACCTTC.

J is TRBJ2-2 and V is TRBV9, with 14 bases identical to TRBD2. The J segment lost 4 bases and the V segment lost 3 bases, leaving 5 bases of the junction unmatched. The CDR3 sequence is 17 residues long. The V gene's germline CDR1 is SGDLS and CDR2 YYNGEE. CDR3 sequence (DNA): TGTGCCAGCAGCGGGACTAGCGGGGGGAGGGGCACCGGGGAGCTGTTTTTT. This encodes CASSGTSGGRGTGELFF.

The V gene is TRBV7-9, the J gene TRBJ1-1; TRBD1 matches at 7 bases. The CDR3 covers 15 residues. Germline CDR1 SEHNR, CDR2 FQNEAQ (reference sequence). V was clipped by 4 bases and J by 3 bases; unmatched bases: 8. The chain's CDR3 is CASSSHRGRDTEAFF. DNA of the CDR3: TGTGCCAGCAGCTCCCACAGGGGTAGGGACACTGAAGCTTTCTTT.

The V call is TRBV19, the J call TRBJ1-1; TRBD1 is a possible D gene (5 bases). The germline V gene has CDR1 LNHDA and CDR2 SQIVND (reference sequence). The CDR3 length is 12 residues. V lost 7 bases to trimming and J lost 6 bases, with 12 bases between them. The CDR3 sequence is CASKGQESEAFF. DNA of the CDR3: TGTGCCAGTAAAGGACAAGAATCTGAAGCTTTCTTT.

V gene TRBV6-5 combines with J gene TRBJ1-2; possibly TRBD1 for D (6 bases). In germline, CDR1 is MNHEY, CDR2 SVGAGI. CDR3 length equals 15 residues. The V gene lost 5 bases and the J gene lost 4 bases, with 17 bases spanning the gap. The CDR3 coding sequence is TGTGCCAGCAGTCAAACGGGCAGGGGTTTCTATGGCTACACCTTC. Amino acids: CASSQTGRGFYGYTF.

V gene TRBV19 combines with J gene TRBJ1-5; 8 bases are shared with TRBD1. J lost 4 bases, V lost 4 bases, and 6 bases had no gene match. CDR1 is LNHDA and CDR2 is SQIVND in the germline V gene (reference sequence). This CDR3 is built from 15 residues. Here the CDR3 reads CASSTQGVRNQPQHF. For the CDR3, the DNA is TGTGCCAGTAGTACACAGGGGGTACGGAATCAGCCCCAGCATTTT.